This T cell receptor beta chain emerged from a study of T cells expressing NK-cell markers. As for the study in general: According to the study, TCR beta repertoires originated from sorted CD3+CD56+NKG2C+, CD3+CD56+NKG2C- and CD3+CD56-NKG2C+ T cells.

Regarding this clonotype: Its antigen is currently unknown.

Study results and limitations: Topping the CD3+CD56-NKG2C+ fraction as well were these clonotypes, in a few donors. About 1.0-8% of CD8+ T cells in about six donors belonged to dominant NKG2C+ clonotypes.

In germline, CDR1 is LNHDA, CDR2 SQIVND (reference sequence). This CDR3 is built from 14 residues. 5'RACE template switching built TCR beta cDNA with unique molecular identifiers. TCRdb re-called the 5' RACE reads and gives one entry per CDR3 protein, without DNA. The sample has under 600,000 distinct CDR3 sequences. The chain combines TRBV19 with TRBJ2-7; absent DNA, TCRdb's TRBD2 call cannot be checked. This clonotype was sampled from a woman aged 45-59 years in good health. The sequenced sample was blood T cells: a sorted CD56 or NKG2C T cell subset, CD4+ or CD8+ T cells, or bulk PBMC T cells (not recorded which). CDR3 sequence: CASSRETSSNEQYF.